This TCR beta chain is from a study of T-cell memory formation after mild COVID-19. The CDR3 is made up of 17 amino acids. J was trimmed by 5 bases and V by 0 bases; bases with no gene match: 8. Germline V gene data show CDR1 as SGHVS and CDR2 as FQNEAQ. In this sample, this clonotype turned up a few times. Antigen specificity is unknown. TCR alpha and TCR beta cDNA libraries carrying sample barcodes and UMIs were produced by 5'RACE using constant-segment primers. TCRdb reprocessed the 5' RACE reads with MiXCR, giving one entry per CDR3 protein. The sample gives roughly 170,000 distinct CDR3 sequences, 20% to 25% of which show up once; roughly 24% is in the top ten. Whole-study results and caveats: From day 15 to 85, contracting clones were balanced between CD4 and CD8, whereas later expanders leaned toward CD4+. CD4+ contracting clones were found mainly in CM and EM, and CD8+ ones in EMRA. There was no confirmation that second-wave clones peaking on day 37 were SARS-CoV-2 specific.

Sequencing used PBMCs or a T cell subset sorted from them (not recorded which). The source is an adult woman who had mild COVID-19 (a few samples of this study predate the infection). Cell type and time point are not known. This chain uses TRBV7-8 with TRBJ2-2; TRBD2 matches at 8 bases. This CDR3 reads CASSLAPGGGETGELFF. The CDR3 region has the DNA TGTGCCAGCAGCTTAGCCCCGGGAGGGGGGGAAACCGGGGAGCTGTTTTTT.